The T cell receptor beta chain under discussion was sequenced for a study of spatial heterogeneity in lung cancer. General study findings and limits: In tumors, expanded intratumoral alpha and beta TCR counts tracked mutation counts.

TCRdb reanalysed the 5' RACE reads using MiXCR and keeps one entry per CDR3 protein. The sample holds 15,000 to 20,000 distinct CDR3 sequences, 5.5% to 6.5% seen once. Described time point: sample taken at primary tumor resection. V dropped 7 bases and J dropped 3 bases, with 10 bases sitting between them. The length of the CDR3 is 12 residues. Germline CDR1 reads MNHNY; CDR2 reads SVGAGI (reference sequence). In its sample, this clonotype was seen many times. Its cognate antigen is unknown. The chain has TRBV6-6 and TRBJ2-7; D possibly corresponds to TRBD1 (5 bases). This TCR was sampled from a female donor with early-stage non-small cell lung cancer. The source was lung tumor tissue, collected at surgery. The CDR3 is CASIGAFYEQYF. For the CDR3, the DNA is TGTGCCAGCATAGGGGCTTTCTACGAGCAGTACTTC.